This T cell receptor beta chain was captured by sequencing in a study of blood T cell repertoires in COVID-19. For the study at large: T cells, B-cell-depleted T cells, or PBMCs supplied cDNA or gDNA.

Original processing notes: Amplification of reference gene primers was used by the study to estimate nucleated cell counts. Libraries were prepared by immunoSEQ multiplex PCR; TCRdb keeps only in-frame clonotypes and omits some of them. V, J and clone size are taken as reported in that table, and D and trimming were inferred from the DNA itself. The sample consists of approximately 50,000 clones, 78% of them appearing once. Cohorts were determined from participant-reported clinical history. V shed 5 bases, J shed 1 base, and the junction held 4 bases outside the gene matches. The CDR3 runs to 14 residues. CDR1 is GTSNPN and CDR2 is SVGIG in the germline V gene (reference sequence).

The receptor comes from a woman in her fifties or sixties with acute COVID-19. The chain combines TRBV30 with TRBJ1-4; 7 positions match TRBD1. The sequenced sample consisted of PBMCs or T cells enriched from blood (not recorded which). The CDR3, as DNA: TGTGCCTGGGATCGACAGGGAACTAATGAAAAACTGTTTTTT. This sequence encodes CAWDRQGTNEKLFF. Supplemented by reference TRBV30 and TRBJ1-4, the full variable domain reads SQTIHQWPATLVQPVGSPLSLECTVEGTSNPNLYWYRQAAGRGLQLLFYSVGIGQISSEVPQNLSASRPQDRQFILSSKKLLLSDSGFYLCAWDRQGTNEKLFFGSGTQLSVL.